These T cell receptor beta chains were read from a single sample in a study of cytomegalovirus exposure and HLA in healthy donors. Clones were sequenced by immunoSEQ multiplex PCR, and TCRdb holds only the in-frame ones, with some missing. The top ten clones hold less than 2% of a sample with about 220,000 clones, about 75% of them seen once. Specimen: PBMCs. These receptors were taken from a woman under 40 in good health and CMV-seronegative. CDR3s include the opening cysteine and the closing phenylalanine or tryptophan. The order of the fields is D gene, V gene, J gene, CDR3 protein. D genes are given only for firm matches.

TRBD1	TRBV19	TRBJ2-3	CASSPTGGIVDTQYF
.	TRBV5-6	TRBJ1-5	CASSFGGNNQPQHF
.	TRBV4-1	TRBJ2-1	CASSLRTSQTNEQFF
.	TRBV14	TRBJ2-5	CASSQGLAVETQYF
.	TRBV29-1	TRBJ2-2	CSVRGPTGELFF
TRBD2	TRBV2	TRBJ2-1	CASSPAGEGEQFF
.	TRBV4-1	TRBJ2-5	CASSQDPSAGETQYF
TRBD1	TRBV5-6	TRBJ2-7	CASSLRGWGQSYEQYF
TRBD2	TRBV5-1	TRBJ2-1	CASSLAGGVDEQFF
TRBD2	TRBV4-1	TRBJ2-1	CASSQVWPSGNHEQFF
TRBD2	TRBV27	TRBJ2-7	CASSLLAGAASYEQYF
.	TRBV2	TRBJ1-5	CASSQEPQPQHF
.	TRBV11-3	TRBJ1-1	CASRFRESNTEAFF
TRBD2	TRBV5-4	TRBJ2-3	CASSSGLAGDTQYF
.	TRBV11-3	TRBJ2-5	CASSLLPGLQETQYF
.	TRBV20-1	TRBJ1-1	CSAVFAEAFF
.	TRBV5-8	TRBJ2-5	CASNSPHGLSGQETQYF
TRBD2	TRBV18	TRBJ2-2	CVSSPRTSGTNTGELFF
TRBD2	TRBV11-2	TRBJ2-3	CASSSRGGQSTDTQYF
TRBD1	TRBV7-9	TRBJ1-5	CSSSLGGQGFNQPQHF
TRBD2	TRBV4-2	TRBJ2-1	CASTGLAGRKNYNEQFF
TRBD1	TRBV7-8	TRBJ2-5	CASSPGGSETQYF
.	TRBV14	TRBJ1-4	CASSSSAVTNEKLFF
.	TRBV10-3	TRBJ2-5	CAIRSGATGETQYF